This T cell receptor beta chain was sequenced during a study of blood T cell repertoires in COVID-19. Overall study context: Sites in the United States, Italy and Spain provided acute and convalescent COVID-19 samples.

In the authors' workflow: Quantification of nucleated cells was approximated via reference gene primer amplification. Repertoires were generated with immunoSEQ multiplex PCR, while TCRdb's copy carries only in-frame clones and drops some. V, J and clone size were drawn from that table, and D and trimming were deduced from the DNA. This table has approximately 290,000 clones, approximately 85% appearing once. The CDR3 totals 15 residues. V gave up 1 base and J gave up 8 bases, with 17 bases separating them. Germline V gene data show CDR1 as SGHTA and CDR2 as FQGNSA. The rearrangement joins TRBV7-2 to TRBJ1-2; weak D call: TRBD1 (6 bases). The sequencing input was peripheral blood. This TCR derives from a human donor with COVID-19, enrolled during active disease. The donor label of this sample is uncertain. This chain's CDR3 is CASSLVQGVSGGYTF. In DNA form, the CDR3 reads TGTGCCAGCAGCTTAGTACAGGGCGTCTCGGGGGGCTACACCTTC.